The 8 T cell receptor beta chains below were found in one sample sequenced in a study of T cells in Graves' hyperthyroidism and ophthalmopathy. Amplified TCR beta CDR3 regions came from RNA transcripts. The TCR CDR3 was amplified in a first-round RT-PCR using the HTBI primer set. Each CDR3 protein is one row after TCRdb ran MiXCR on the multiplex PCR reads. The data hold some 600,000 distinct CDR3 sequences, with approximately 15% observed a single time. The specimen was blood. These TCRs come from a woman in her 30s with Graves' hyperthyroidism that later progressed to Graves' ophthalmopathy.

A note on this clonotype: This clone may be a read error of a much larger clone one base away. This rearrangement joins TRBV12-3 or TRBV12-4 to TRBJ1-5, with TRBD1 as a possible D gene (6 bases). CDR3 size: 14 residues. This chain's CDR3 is CASMDLGGNRPQHF. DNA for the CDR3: TGTGCCAGCATGGACTTGGGGGGCAATCGGCCCCAGCATTTT.

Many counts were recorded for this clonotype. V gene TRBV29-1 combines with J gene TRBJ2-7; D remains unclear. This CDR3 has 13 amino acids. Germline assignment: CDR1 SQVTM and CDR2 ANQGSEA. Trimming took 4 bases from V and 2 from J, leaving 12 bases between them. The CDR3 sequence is CSVGPLETYEQYF. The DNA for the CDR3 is TGCAGCGTTGGGCCCCTTGAAACCTACGAGCAGTACTTC.

CDR3 nucleotide sequence: TGCGCCAGCGGAGCAGGGGGCTCTGTAGGATTCTTC. Encoded protein: CASGAGGSVGFF. This sequence joins TRBV10-2 and TRBJ2-1; 8 positions match TRBD1. Unmatched junction bases numbered 13, after V lost 8 bases and J lost 16 bases. The CDR3 has 12 residues. Germline lookup yields CDR1 WSHSY and CDR2 SAAADI.

The CDR3 DNA sequence: TGTGCCAGCAGCACCCTAGCGGGACCGAACACCGGGGAGCTGTTTTTT. Translating it yields CASSTLAGPNTGELFF. This chain connects TRBV5-6 to TRBJ2-2; the match to TRBD2 covers 9 bases. The CDR3 is 16 amino acids. Germline V lookup: CDR1 SGHDT, CDR2 YYEEEE. The V segment lost 4 bases and the J segment 0 bases; nucleotides outside the gene matches: 4.

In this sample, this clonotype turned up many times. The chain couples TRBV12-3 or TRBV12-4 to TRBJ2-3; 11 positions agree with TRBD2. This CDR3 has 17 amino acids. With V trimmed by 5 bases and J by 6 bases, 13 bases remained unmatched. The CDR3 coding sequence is TGTGCCAGCAGTCCGCGGTTACTAGCGGGAGTTTCCGATACGCAGTATTTT. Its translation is CASSPRLLAGVSDTQYF.

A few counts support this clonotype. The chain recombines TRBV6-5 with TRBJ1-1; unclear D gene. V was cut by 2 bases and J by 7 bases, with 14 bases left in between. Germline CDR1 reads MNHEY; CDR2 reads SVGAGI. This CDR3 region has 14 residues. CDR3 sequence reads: CASSYIEAPNEAFF. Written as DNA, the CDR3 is TGTGCCAGCAGTTACATTGAGGCGCCTAATGAAGCTTTCTTT.

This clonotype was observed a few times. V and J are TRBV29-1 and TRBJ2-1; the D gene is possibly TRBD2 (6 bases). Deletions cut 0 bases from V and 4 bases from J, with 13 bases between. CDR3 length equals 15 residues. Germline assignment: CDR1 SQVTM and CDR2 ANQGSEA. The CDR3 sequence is CSVEDGDSPYNEQFF. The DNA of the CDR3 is TGCAGCGTTGAAGATGGGGACTCCCCTTACAATGAGCAGTTCTTC.

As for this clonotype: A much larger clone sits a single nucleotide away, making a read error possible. CDR3 amino acids: CASSAGQGARGYTF. The CDR3 DNA is TGTGCCAGCAGCGCCGGGCAGGGGGCCCGTGGCTACACCTTC. The chain carries TRBV7-9 and TRBJ1-2; 8 bases are shared with TRBD1. This CDR3 region has 14 residues. Losses at the gene ends were 5 bases for V and 7 bases for J; bases not matched to a gene: 9. CDR1 SEHNR and CDR2 FQNEAQ come from the germline V gene (reference sequence).